This T cell receptor (beta chain) stems from a study of T cell responses to AZD1222 COVID-19 vaccine. Notes on the study in general: Recipients of two AZD1222 doses showed rising Spike-specific TCR breadth and depth. Only a handful of AZD1222 recipients, more than 5 in all, had baseline seropositivity. CD4 TCRs linked to vaccination spanned spike, dominating at 160-218 and 743-854. Close to half of spike-specific TCRs reportedly recognize unmutated variant regions.

Sequencing was performed with immunoSEQ multiplex PCR; in TCRdb, only in-frame clones are kept and a portion is missing. The data contain 100,000 or so clones, roughly 87% of them singletons. Germline V gene lookup returns CDR1 SQVTM and CDR2 ANQGSEA. V lost 4 bases to trimming and J lost 5 bases, with 17 bases between them. The length of the CDR3 is 14 residues. This clone is medium-sized within its sample. What it binds is not known. The rearrangement links TRBV29-1 to TRBJ1-2, with a weak D call TRBD1 (6 bases). Here the sequenced sample was peripheral blood, taken on day 0 of AZD1222 vaccination. The source of this sequence is an adult in good health. CDR3 amino acids: CSVGVQGSGYGYTF. The CDR3 region has the DNA TGCAGCGTTGGAGTACAGGGCTCTGGGTATGGCTACACCTTC.